Presented here are 27 T cell receptor beta chains from one specimen sequenced in a study of tumor and adjacent non-tumor tissue in lung cancer. Three rounds of nested PCR, following a modified ARM-PCR protocol, produced the TCRbeta library. MiXCR was run by TCRdb on the multiplex PCR reads, yielding one entry per CDR3 protein. Of tens of thousands of distinct CDR3 sequences listed, about 55% are singletons. The template was RNA from unsorted bulk tissue. This non-tumor lung sample came from over 3 cm beyond the tumor edge. Sequencing used distant non-tumor lung tissue. These receptors all come from a man aged 65 to 85 with non-small cell lung cancer.

This clonotype was counted at least ten times. This chain uses TRBV6-5 with TRBJ2-2; D gene unclear. Germline V gene lookup returns CDR1 MNHEY and CDR2 SVGAGI. CDR3 length: 14 residues. V was trimmed by 8 bases and J by 3 bases, leaving 13 bases between them. For the CDR3, the DNA is TGTGCCAGCGGGCCTGACACTTACACCGGGGAGCTGTTTTTT. This gives the protein CASGPDTYTGELFF.

On this clonotype: The CDR3 carries no conserved terminal phenylalanine or tryptophan, so it likely arises from a read error. The gene calls are TRBV20-1 and TRBJ2-1, with D perhaps assigned TRBD1 or TRBD2 (5 bases each). Germline V gene lookup returns CDR1 DFQATT and CDR2 SNEGSKA (reference sequence). The CDR3 has 12 amino acids. The CDR3 protein is CSRDQEPNGQFS. In nucleotides, the CDR3 is TGTAGCCGGGACCAGGAACCAAACGGGCAGTTCTCC.

The genes are TRBV2 and TRBJ2-1; maybe TRBD1 (5 bases). Germline V gene sequence: CDR1 SNHLY, CDR2 FYNNEI. The ends were cut back, 5 bases at V and 0 bases at J, with 11 bases in the middle. This CDR3 has 15 residues. The CDR3 protein is CASSRDSTSYNEQFF. CDR3 nucleotides: TGTGCCAGCAGTAGAGACAGTACCTCCTACAATGAGCAGTTCTTC.

This chain links TRBV6-1 with TRBJ2-1; 7 bases align to TRBD1. The CDR3 runs 11 residues. Germline trimming cut 9 bases from V and 10 bases from J; bases unmatched to any gene: 6. The germline gives CDR1 MNHNS, CDR2 SASEGT. CDR3 in amino acids: CASNDRDEQFF. DNA of the CDR3: TGTGCCAGTAACGACAGGGACGAGCAGTTCTTC.

As regards this clonotype: The conserved phenylalanine or tryptophan is not found at the CDR3 terminus, so this likely reflects a read error. The gene calls are TRBV6-6 and TRBJ1-2, with D unclear. This CDR3 is built from 11 residues. V lost 7 bases, J lost 8 bases, and 11 bases lay in between. Germline values: CDR1 MNHNY, CDR2 SVGAGI (reference sequence). The CDR3 spells CASTRGEGYTL. CDR3 DNA sequence: TGTGCCAGCACCCGCGGGGAGGGCTACACCCTT.

The chain joins TRBV6-5 to TRBJ1-4; 7 bases are shared with TRBD1. Germline loops: CDR1 MNHEY, CDR2 SVGAGI. CDR3 length equals 17 residues. Losses at the gene ends were 2 bases for V and 4 bases for J; bases not matched to a gene: 10. CDR3 DNA sequence: TGTGCCAGCAGTTACGATGCTGCGGACAGGAGTAATGAAAAACTGTTTTTT. This codes for CASSYDAADRSNEKLFF.

For this clonotype: This may stem from a read error, because a much larger clone lies one nucleotide away. J is TRBJ1-2 and V is TRBV5-4; 7 bases align to TRBD1. The V gene's germline CDR1 is SGHNT and CDR2 YYREEE (reference sequence). CDR3 length: 15 residues. The CDR3 reads CASSLAGQGGYGYIF. DNA of the CDR3: TGTGCCAGCAGCTTGGCCGGCCAGGGGGGGTATGGCTACATCTTC.

This clonotype appeared once. Sequence at one end of the junction differs from germline and may be a read error. The chain carries TRBV11-3 and TRBJ2-1; D may be TRBD2 (6 bases). This CDR3 region has 15 residues. Germline V gene lookup returns CDR1 SGHNT and CDR2 YENEEA. CDR3 coding DNA: TGTGCCTGCAGCCTCCTAACGGGGGTTAACAATGAGCAGTTCTTC. Translated: CACSLLTGVNNEQFF.

Remarks on this clonotype: A single base separates this from a much larger clone, so it may be a read error. The chain links TRBV6-6 to TRBJ2-7; tentative D call: TRBD2 (6 bases). Trimming removed 11 bases at V and 3 bases at J, with 17 bases between. Germline CDR1 reads MNHNY; CDR2 reads SVGAGI (reference sequence). CDR3 size: 13 residues. This CDR3 is CASAVGRGYEQYF. Here the CDR3 DNA reads TGTGCCTCCGCTGTCGGGCGGGGCTACGAGCAGTACTTC.

This clonotype was detected ten times or more. J is TRBJ1-2 and V is TRBV5-4, with no clear D. The V end lost 0 bases, the J end lost 4 bases, and 22 bases lay between the germline ends. The germline CDR1 and CDR2 sequences are SGHNT and YYREEE (reference sequence). The CDR3 is 18 amino acids. The CDR3: CASSLASGVFGLFYGYTF. CDR3 in DNA: TGTGCCAGCAGCTTGGCGTCCGGGGTTTTCGGGCTTTTCTATGGCTACACCTTC.

V and J are TRBV11-1 and TRBJ2-1; D may be TRBD1 (6 bases). V was trimmed by 6 bases and J by 12 bases, leaving 21 bases between them. The CDR3 runs to 14 residues. The germline V gene encodes CDR1 SGHAT and CDR2 FQDESV (reference sequence). The DNA of the CDR3 is TGTGCCAGCAGTCCCCGAACAGGGCTGGATGGGCAGTTCTTC. Translating it yields CASSPRTGLDGQFF.

This clonotype appeared a few times. V is TRBV20-1 and J is TRBJ2-4, with D tentatively TRBD1 (5 bases). The CDR3 totals 16 residues. CDR1 and CDR2 from the germline V gene are DFQATT and SNEGSKA (reference sequence). With 3 bases removed from V and 8 bases from J, the gap between germline ends came to 23 bases. Here the CDR3 DNA reads TGCAGTGCTAGTACCCGCTCGTCAAACAGGAGAGACATTCAGTACTTC. Translating gives CSASTRSSNRRDIQYF.

Points on this clonotype: This could be a read error, since a much larger clone is one nucleotide away. The chain joins TRBV7-9 to TRBJ2-7; D unresolved. Germline CDR1 reads SEHNR; CDR2 reads FQNEAQ (reference sequence). V was clipped by 6 bases and J by 0 bases, with 12 bases between them. This CDR3 region has 14 residues. Here the CDR3 DNA reads TGTGCCAGCAGGCCAGATGAGAGCTCCTACGAGCAGTACTTC. It codes for CASRPDESSYEQYF.

In regard to this clonotype: Given the absence of the conserved phenylalanine or tryptophan at the CDR3 end, a read error is likely. The CDR3 spells CASSLEARGSPDTQYS. Written as DNA, the CDR3 is TGTGCCAGCAGCTTGGAAGCGCGGGGGAGTCCAGATACGCAGTATTCC. This chain uses TRBV5-4 with TRBJ2-3; 7 nucleotides align to TRBD2. Looked up from germline, CDR1 is SGHNT and CDR2 is YYREEE (reference sequence). CDR3 length equals 16 residues. Trimming cost V 0 bases and J 4 bases; bases outside gene matches: 8.

The chain carries TRBV12-3 or TRBV12-4 and TRBJ2-5, with 7 bases aligning to TRBD2. V gave up 2 bases and J gave up 6 bases; unmatched junction bases: 3. The CDR3 has 13 residues. This CDR3 is CASSLRGGKTQYF. In nucleotides, the CDR3 is TGTGCCAGCAGTTTAAGGGGAGGGAAGACCCAGTACTTC.

Of note for this clonotype: A read error may explain this, as a much larger clone is one base away. The chain joins TRBV6-6 to TRBJ1-6; D might be TRBD1 (5 bases). Germline V gives CDR1 MNHNY, CDR2 SVGAGI (reference sequence). This CDR3 has 15 residues. Written as DNA, the CDR3 is TGTGCCAGCAGTTACTCCCGGGGCCCCGATTCACCCCTCTACTTT. Translating gives CASSYSRGPDSPLYF.

Comments on this clonotype: A read error is possible here, since a much larger clone lies one base away. The V call is TRBV5-4, the J call TRBJ2-2, with D hard to call. The CDR3 contains 14 residues. Per germline, CDR1 SGHNT and CDR2 YYREEE (reference sequence). As DNA, the CDR3 is TGTGCCAGCAACTTGGAACTTAACACCGGGGAGCTGTTTTTT. Amino acids: CASNLELNTGELFF. Supplemented by reference TRBV5-4 and TRBJ2-2, the full variable domain reads ETGVTQSPTHLIKTRGQQVTLRCSSQSGHNTVSWYQQALGQGPQFIFQYYREEENGRGNFPPRFSGLQFPNYSSELNVNALELDDSALYLCASNLELNTGELFFGEGSRLTVL.

Many counts were recorded for this clonotype. The chain carries TRBV5-4 and TRBJ2-1, with 9 bases that match TRBD1. The CDR3 extends over 15 amino acids. In germline, CDR1 is SGHNT, CDR2 YYREEE (reference sequence). V gave up 4 bases and J gave up 7 bases; unmatched junction bases: 9. CDR3 DNA sequence: TGTGCCAGCAGCCCGCCGGGACAGGGAAGAAATGAGCAGTTCTTC. Its translation is CASSPPGQGRNEQFF.

This clonotype was seen only once. Mismatch with germline at one junction end may stem from a read error. The chain recombines TRBV11-2 with TRBJ1-2; 8 positions match TRBD1. The CDR3 is made up of 13 amino acids. Germline CDR1 is SGHAT and CDR2 is FQNNGV. The CDR3 loop is CASGQGANHGYTF. For the CDR3, the DNA is TGTGCCAGCGGGCAGGGGGCTAACCATGGCTACACCTTC.

On this clonotype itself: This may be a read error: a much more frequent sequence differs by one nucleotide. The rearrangement uses TRBV6-5 and TRBJ2-3; D is possibly TRBD1 or TRBD2 (5 bases each). V shed 3 bases and J shed 2 bases, with 12 bases lying between them. CDR1 and CDR2 (germline): MNHEY, SVGAGI. The CDR3 has 15 residues. The CDR3 DNA reads TGTGCCAGCAGTTATTCAGGGAGCGACACAGATACGCAGTATTTT. It yields the protein CASSYSGSDTDTQYF.

There are many counts of this clonotype. V usage is TRBV12-3 or TRBV12-4 and J usage is TRBJ1-2; D is ambiguous. The length of the CDR3 is 12 residues. Trimming took off 6 bases at V and 5 bases at J, with 10 bases between the two ends. The CDR3 reads CASSKPEYGYTF. As DNA, the CDR3 is TGTGCCAGCAGCAAACCCGAATATGGCTACACCTTC.

As to this clonotype: This may arise from a read error, as a much more abundant clone is one base away. V and J are TRBV12-3 or TRBV12-4 and TRBJ1-5; D is perhaps TRBD1 (5 bases). The CDR3 consists of 15 residues. The CDR3: CVSSSRQGPNQPQHF. CDR3 coding DNA: TGTGTCAGCAGTTCCCGGCAGGGACCCAATCAGCCCCAGCATTTT.

Concerning this clonotype itself: Since a much larger clone is just one base distant, this may be a read error. The chain joins TRBV4-1 to TRBJ2-1; unclear D gene. Germline loops: CDR1 MGHRA, CDR2 YSYEKL. The CDR3 spans 13 residues. CDR3 sequence reads: CAGSTTLGEVEFF. CDR3 sequence (DNA): TGCGCCGGCAGCACCACATTAGGAGAGGTAGAGTTCTTC.

Notes on this clonotype: A much larger clone lies one base from this, so it may be a read error. The chain links TRBV20-1 to TRBJ2-1; D unclear. CDR1 and CDR2 from the germline V gene are DFQATT and SNEGSKA (reference sequence). The CDR3 spans 11 residues. The CDR3 coding sequence is TGCAGTTCTAGGCCGGTTGAGGAGCAGTTCTTC. This encodes CSSRPVEEQFF.

By share of the sample, this clonotype is medium-sized (0.01 to 0.1%). The V call is TRBV6-1, the J call TRBJ1-1; the D is unclear. Per germline, CDR1 MNHNS and CDR2 SASEGT. There are 16 residues in the CDR3. Between the trimmed V and J ends, which lost 6 bases and 4 bases, there was a span of 21 bases. DNA for the CDR3: TGTGCCAGCAGCCGCCCAGACGGACGGTCTTCCACTGAAGCTTTCTTT. Translation: CASSRPDGRSSTEAFF.

This clonotype turned up a few times. The chain carries TRBV19 and TRBJ2-4; the D is unclear. The germline V and J ends were trimmed by 3 bases and 1 base, with 4 bases remaining between them. The CDR3 runs 13 residues. Germline assignment: CDR1 LNHDA and CDR2 SQIVND (reference sequence). CDR3 nucleotides: TGTGCCAGTAGTATTGGGGCCAAAAACATTCAGTACTTC. Amino acid sequence: CASSIGAKNIQYF.

Comment on this clonotype: This CDR3 is missing its conserved last phenylalanine or tryptophan, likely due to a read error. The V and J genes are TRBV12-3 or TRBV12-4 and TRBJ2-5, with no clear D. Trimming shortened V by 2 bases and J by 5 bases, and 9 bases separated the two germline ends. This CDR3 region has 13 residues. The CDR3: CASSLKQLETQYL. The CDR3 nucleotides read TGTGCCAGCAGTTTAAAACAACTGGAGACCCAGTACCTC.